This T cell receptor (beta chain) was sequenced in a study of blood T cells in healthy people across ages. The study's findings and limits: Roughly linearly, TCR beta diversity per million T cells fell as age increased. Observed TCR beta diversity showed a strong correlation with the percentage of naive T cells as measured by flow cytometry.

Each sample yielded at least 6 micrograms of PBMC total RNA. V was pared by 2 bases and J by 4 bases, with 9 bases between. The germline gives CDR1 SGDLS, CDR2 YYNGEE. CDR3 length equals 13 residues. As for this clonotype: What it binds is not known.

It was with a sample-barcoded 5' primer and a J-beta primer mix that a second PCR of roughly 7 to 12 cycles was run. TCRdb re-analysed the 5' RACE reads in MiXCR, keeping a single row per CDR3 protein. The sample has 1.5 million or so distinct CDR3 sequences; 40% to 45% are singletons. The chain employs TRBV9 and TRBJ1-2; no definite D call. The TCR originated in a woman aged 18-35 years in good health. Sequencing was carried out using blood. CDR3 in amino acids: CASSVSQTYGYTF. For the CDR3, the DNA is TGTGCCAGCAGCGTTTCACAGACCTATGGCTACACCTTC.